The next 9 T cell receptor beta chains were all read from a single sample in a study of blood T cell repertoires in COVID-19. The protocol was immunoSEQ multiplex PCR, while the TCRdb copy is restricted to in-frame clones and leaves out a portion. The table has about 390,000 clones, just under 90% seen once. Sequencing used PBMCs or T cells enriched from blood (not recorded which). Receptor source: a woman between 50 and 59 years old who had recovered from COVID-19.

The chain couples TRBV4-1 to TRBJ1-4, with TRBD1 matching 7 bases. CDR1 and CDR2 from the germline V gene are MGHRA and YSYEKL. V trimming: 0 bases; J trimming: 0 bases; junction bases outside the gene matches: 1. The CDR3 covers 16 residues. The CDR3 is CASSQDQGATNEKLFF. Written as DNA, the CDR3 is TGCGCCAGCAGCCAAGACCAGGGGGCAACTAATGAAAAACTGTTTTTT.

For this clone: This sample includes further DNA sequences coding for the same CDR3. V gene TRBV19 combines with J gene TRBJ2-1; a possible D gene is TRBD2 (6 bases). The length of the CDR3 is 13 residues. CDR1 and CDR2 from the germline V gene are LNHDA and SQIVND (reference sequence). V dropped 3 bases and J dropped 4 bases, with 7 bases sitting between them. CDR3 sequence reads: CASSIRGYNEQFF. The CDR3 DNA sequence: TGTGCCAGTAGTATCCGGGGGTACAATGAGCAGTTCTTC.

This chain joins TRBV7-9 and TRBJ1-6, with D unclear. Per the germline V gene, CDR1 is SEHNR and CDR2 is FQNEAQ (reference sequence). Trimming left V 5 bases short and J 8 bases short, with 19 bases between. The CDR3 spans 16 residues. Here the CDR3 DNA reads TGTGCCAGCAGCCCGGAAGGGAGGGTGGGCCATTCACCCCTCCACTTT. It encodes CASSPEGRVGHSPLHF.

The V gene is TRBV6-5, the J gene TRBJ1-4; the D gene is possibly TRBD1 (5 bases). Germline assignment: CDR1 MNHEY and CDR2 SVGAGI. CDR3 length: 15 amino acids. The V gene lost 5 bases and the J gene lost 0 bases, with 10 bases spanning the gap. The CDR3 spells CASSTTGATNEKLFF. CDR3 sequence (DNA): TGTGCCAGCAGTACTACAGGTGCAACTAATGAAAAACTGTTTTTT.

The J gene is TRBJ1-1, the V gene TRBV10-3, with a tentative D call TRBD1 (6 bases). This CDR3 has 14 amino acids. The ends were cut back, 10 bases at V and 4 bases at J, with 19 bases in the middle. From germline, CDR1 is ENHRY and CDR2 SYGVKD. The CDR3 here is CATSQNRESTEAFF. CDR3 sequence (DNA): TGTGCCACCAGCCAGAACAGGGAGAGCACTGAAGCTTTCTTT.

V gene TRBV2 combines with J gene TRBJ1-2; D might be TRBD1 (6 bases). Germline V lookup: CDR1 SNHLY, CDR2 FYNNEI. Trimming left V 3 bases short and J 3 bases short, with 11 bases between. The CDR3 sequence is 14 residues long. The CDR3 here is CASSDGGIDYGYTF. In DNA form, the CDR3 reads TGTGCCAGCAGTGATGGGGGCATCGACTATGGCTACACCTTC.

The chain is built from TRBV12-3 or TRBV12-4 and TRBJ2-5, with a possible D match to TRBD2 (6 bases). The CDR3 totals 13 residues. V lost 6 bases to trimming and J lost 5 bases, with 13 bases between them. The CDR3 region has the DNA TGTGCCAGCAGCGAGACTAGTTTGGAGACCCAGTACTTC. Translation: CASSETSLETQYF.

This clone has only a few counts. This sequence joins TRBV27 and TRBJ2-1, with TRBD1 as a possible D gene (5 bases). CDR1 is MNHEY and CDR2 is SMNVEV in the germline V gene (reference sequence). This CDR3 spans 13 amino acids. The germline V and J ends were trimmed by 6 bases and 3 bases, with 9 bases remaining between them. CDR3 DNA sequence: TGTGCCAGCAGCGACAGCCTCTACAATGAGCAGTTCTTC. Its protein is CASSDSLYNEQFF.

The rearrangement links TRBV19 to TRBJ1-2; 9 bases align to TRBD1. The junction had 10 bases not matched to a gene; V was cut back by 4 bases and J by 4 bases. Germline CDR1 reads LNHDA; CDR2 reads SQIVND (reference sequence). The CDR3 totals 16 residues. CDR3 loop: CASSNLGTGRFYGYTF. DNA for the CDR3: TGTGCCAGTAGTAATCTAGGGACAGGGAGGTTCTATGGCTACACCTTC.